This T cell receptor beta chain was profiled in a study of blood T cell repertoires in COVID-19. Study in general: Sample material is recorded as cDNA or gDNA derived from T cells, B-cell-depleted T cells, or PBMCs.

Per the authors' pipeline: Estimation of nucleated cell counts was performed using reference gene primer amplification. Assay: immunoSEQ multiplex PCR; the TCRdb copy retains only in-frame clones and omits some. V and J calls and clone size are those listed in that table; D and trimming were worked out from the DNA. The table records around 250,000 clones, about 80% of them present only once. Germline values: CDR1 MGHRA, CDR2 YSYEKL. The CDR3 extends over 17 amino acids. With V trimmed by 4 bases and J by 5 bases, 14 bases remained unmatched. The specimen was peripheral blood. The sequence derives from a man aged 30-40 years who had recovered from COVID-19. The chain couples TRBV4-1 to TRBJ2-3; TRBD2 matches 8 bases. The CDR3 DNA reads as TGCGCCAGCAGCCGAGCTTTGGCGGGGGGAGCTGTAGATACGCAGTATTTT. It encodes CASSRALAGGAVDTQYF.